This is a list of T cell receptor beta chains from one sample in a study of vaccination and CD4 T cells after COVID-19. No cognate antigen is known for these TCRs. Each CDR3 protein is one row after TCRdb ran MiXCR on the PCR reads. The profile shows roughly 10,000 distinct CDR3 sequences, around 58% of them singletons. Sequenced sample: CD4+ T cells from blood, cultured in vitro. Receptors originate from a human donor who had recovered from COVID-19. CDR3s include the opening cysteine and the closing phenylalanine or tryptophan. D genes are given only for firm matches. A row's size may be missing; if present it is once, few, many or a size class.

D gene: .
J gene: TRBJ1-1
V gene: TRBV6-2/TRBV6-3
clone size: few
CDR3 protein: CASSSQEVEAFF
CDR3 DNA: TGTGCCAGCAGTTCACAGGAAGTTGAAGCTTTCTTT

D gene: .
J gene: TRBJ2-5
V gene: TRBV25-1
clone size: .
CDR3 protein: CASSVIRGRGETQYF
CDR3 DNA: TGTGCCAGCAGTGTAATAAGGGGAAGAGGAGAGACCCAGTACTTC

D gene: .
J gene: TRBJ1-1
V gene: TRBV20-1
clone size: .
CDR3 protein: CSAPPGTSYTEAFF
CDR3 DNA: TGCAGTGCTCCTCCGGGGACGTCCTACACTGAAGCTTTCTTT

D gene: .
J gene: TRBJ2-5
V gene: TRBV19
clone size: few
CDR3 protein: CASSNGGGPGVTQYF
CDR3 DNA: TGTGCCAGTAGTAACGGGGGCGGGCCGGGTGTGACCCAGTACTTC

D gene: .
J gene: TRBJ2-2
V gene: TRBV2
clone size: .
CDR3 protein: CASTSGFLWTGELFF
CDR3 DNA: TGTGCCAGCACATCCGGATTCCTGTGGACCGGGGAGCTGTTTTTT

D gene: .
J gene: TRBJ2-5
V gene: TRBV20-1
clone size: few
CDR3 protein: CSASGSSKETQYF
CDR3 DNA: TGCAGTGCTAGTGGGTCGAGCAAAGAGACCCAGTACTTC

D gene: TRBD2
J gene: TRBJ2-3
V gene: TRBV7-2
clone size: few
CDR3 protein: CASSLSSGATDTQYF
CDR3 DNA: TGTGCCAGCAGCTTATCTAGCGGGGCCACAGATACGCAGTATTTT

D gene: .
J gene: TRBJ1-6
V gene: TRBV12-3/TRBV12-4
clone size: .
CDR3 protein: CASSLGEMDSPLHF
CDR3 DNA: TGTGCCAGCAGTTTAGGCGAGATGGATTCACCCCTCCACTTT

D gene: TRBD1
J gene: TRBJ2-1
V gene: TRBV24-1
clone size: once
CDR3 protein: CATSDAGWDSSYNEQFF
CDR3 DNA: TGTGCCACCAGTGATGCAGGGTGGGACAGCTCCTACAATGAGCAGTTCTTC

D gene: .
J gene: TRBJ1-1
V gene: TRBV20-1
clone size: .
CDR3 protein: CSAREGRDETDEAFF
CDR3 DNA: TGCAGTGCTAGAGAGGGCAGGGACGAAACCGATGAAGCTTTCTTT

D gene: .
J gene: TRBJ1-1
V gene: TRBV19
clone size: .
CDR3 protein: CASSRTGTNTEAFF
CDR3 DNA: TGTGCCAGTAGTAGGACCGGGACTAACACTGAAGCTTTCTTT

D gene: TRBD2
J gene: TRBJ2-1
V gene: TRBV15
clone size: .
CDR3 protein: CATSRASGTYNEQFF
CDR3 DNA: TGTGCCACCAGCAGGGCTAGCGGGACCTACAATGAGCAGTTCTTC

D gene: .
J gene: TRBJ2-7
V gene: TRBV20-1
clone size: .
CDR3 protein: CSARVGGRHEQYF
CDR3 DNA: TGCAGTGCTAGAGTTGGGGGACGCCACGAGCAGTACTTC

D gene: .
J gene: TRBJ1-5
V gene: TRBV10-3
clone size: few
CDR3 protein: CAILAAQHF
CDR3 DNA: TGTGCCATCTTGGCAGCGCAGCATTTT

D gene: TRBD1
J gene: TRBJ2-7
V gene: TRBV6-1
clone size: .
CDR3 protein: CASTMDRSGVEQYF
CDR3 DNA: TGTGCCAGCACCATGGACAGGTCCGGGGTCGAGCAGTACTTC

D gene: TRBD2
J gene: TRBJ2-7
V gene: TRBV27
clone size: few
CDR3 protein: CASPGASGSYEQYF
CDR3 DNA: TGTGCCAGCCCAGGAGCTAGCGGCTCCTACGAGCAGTACTTC

D gene: .
J gene: TRBJ2-7
V gene: TRBV11-3
clone size: .
CDR3 protein: CASSLARDGYEQYF
CDR3 DNA: TGTGCCAGCAGCCTAGCCAGGGACGGCTACGAGCAGTACTTC

D gene: .
J gene: TRBJ2-7
V gene: TRBV5-1
clone size: .
CDR3 protein: CASSPEAGPHYEQYF
CDR3 DNA: TGCGCCAGCAGCCCGGAGGCGGGACCCCACTACGAGCAGTACTTC

D gene: .
J gene: TRBJ2-5
V gene: TRBV11-3
clone size: .
CDR3 protein: CASSLRVGETQYF
CDR3 DNA: TGTGCCAGCAGCTTAAGAGTGGGGGAGACCCAGTACTTC

D gene: TRBD2
J gene: TRBJ2-2
V gene: TRBV20-1
clone size: .
CDR3 protein: CSAPTSGSPNTGELFF
CDR3 DNA: TGCAGTGCTCCGACTAGCGGTAGCCCGAACACCGGGGAGCTGTTTTTT

D gene: TRBD1
J gene: TRBJ1-2
V gene: TRBV27
clone size: medium-sized
CDR3 protein: CASRADDRGYGYTF
CDR3 DNA: TGTGCCAGCAGGGCTGACGACAGGGGCTATGGCTACACCTTC

D gene: .
J gene: TRBJ2-4
V gene: TRBV20-1
clone size: .
CDR3 protein: CSAAAGKGDKNIQYF
CDR3 DNA: TGCAGTGCTGCGGCAGGGAAAGGGGACAAAAACATTCAGTACTTC

D gene: .
J gene: TRBJ1-1
V gene: TRBV30
clone size: few
CDR3 protein: CAWNRERSTEAFF
CDR3 DNA: TGTGCCTGGAACCGGGAAAGGAGCACTGAAGCTTTCTTT

D gene: .
J gene: TRBJ2-7
V gene: TRBV5-1
clone size: .
CDR3 protein: CASSLQGYEQYF
CDR3 DNA: TGCGCCAGCAGCTTACAGGGCTACGAGCAGTACTTC

D gene: .
J gene: TRBJ2-7
V gene: TRBV7-2
clone size: .
CDR3 protein: CASSPLGRTSYEQYF
CDR3 DNA: TGTGCCAGCAGCCCTCTGGGACGGACTTCCTACGAGCAGTACTTC

D gene: .
J gene: TRBJ2-5
V gene: TRBV14
clone size: few
CDR3 protein: CASSRRRETQYF
CDR3 DNA: TGTGCCAGCAGCCGTCGTCGGGAGACCCAGTACTTC

D gene: TRBD1
J gene: TRBJ2-3
V gene: TRBV11-1
clone size: few
CDR3 protein: CASSPGTGGGTDTQYF
CDR3 DNA: TGTGCCAGCAGCCCCGGGACAGGGGGCGGCACAGATACGCAGTATTTT

D gene: TRBD1
J gene: TRBJ1-2
V gene: TRBV2
clone size: few
CDR3 protein: CASSEGGGTGIVYGYTF
CDR3 DNA: TGTGCCAGCAGTGAAGGTGGCGGGACAGGGATCGTGTATGGCTACACCTTC

D gene: .
J gene: TRBJ2-3
V gene: TRBV7-8
clone size: .
CDR3 protein: CASSRDARGADTQYF
CDR3 DNA: TGTGCCAGCAGCCGGGACGCCCGAGGGGCAGATACGCAGTATTTT

D gene: .
J gene: TRBJ2-5
V gene: TRBV7-3
clone size: .
CDR3 protein: CASSQPGETQYF
CDR3 DNA: TGTGCCAGCAGCCAGCCGGGAGAGACCCAGTACTTC

D gene: TRBD2
J gene: TRBJ2-5
V gene: TRBV19
clone size: few
CDR3 protein: CASSIGGTSGGDETQYF
CDR3 DNA: TGTGCCAGTAGTATAGGGGGCACTAGCGGGGGGGACGAGACCCAGTACTTC

D gene: .
J gene: TRBJ1-5
V gene: TRBV12-3/TRBV12-4
clone size: .
CDR3 protein: CASSQTVNQPQHF
CDR3 DNA: TGTGCCAGCAGTCAGACAGTTAATCAGCCCCAGCATTTT

D gene: .
J gene: TRBJ1-5
V gene: TRBV12-5
clone size: .
CDR3 protein: CASGRGDNQPQHF
CDR3 DNA: TGTGCTAGTGGGCGAGGGGACAATCAGCCCCAGCATTTT

D gene: .
J gene: TRBJ2-7
V gene: TRBV27
clone size: .
CDR3 protein: CASSRWLGESYEQYF
CDR3 DNA: TGTGCCAGCAGTCGCTGGTTAGGTGAGTCCTACGAGCAGTACTTC

D gene: .
J gene: TRBJ1-2
V gene: TRBV4-1
clone size: .
CDR3 protein: CASSQEHPNRYGYTF
CDR3 DNA: TGCGCCAGCAGCCAAGAGCACCCTAATCGGTATGGCTACACCTTC

D gene: TRBD1
J gene: TRBJ2-7
V gene: TRBV19
clone size: once
CDR3 protein: CASSAGTALEQYF
CDR3 DNA: TGTGCCAGTAGTGCCGGGACAGCCCTCGAGCAGTACTTC

D gene: .
J gene: TRBJ1-1
V gene: TRBV30
clone size: .
CDR3 protein: CAWSASGPTEAFF
CDR3 DNA: TGTGCCTGGAGTGCTTCCGGGCCCACTGAAGCTTTCTTT

D gene: TRBD1
J gene: TRBJ1-1
V gene: TRBV15
clone size: .
CDR3 protein: CATSSRDRATEAFF
CDR3 DNA: TGTGCCACCAGCTCCCGGGACAGGGCCACTGAAGCTTTCTTT

D gene: .
J gene: TRBJ1-5
V gene: TRBV12-3/TRBV12-4
clone size: .
CDR3 protein: CASSLSGPSNQPQHF
CDR3 DNA: TGTGCCAGCAGTTTAAGCGGCCCTAGCAATCAGCCCCAGCATTTT

D gene: .
J gene: TRBJ1-5
V gene: TRBV7-2
clone size: few
CDR3 protein: CASSLVVVMQPQHF
CDR3 DNA: TGTGCCAGCAGCTTGGTGGTGGTGATGCAACCCCAGCATTTT

D gene: .
J gene: TRBJ2-7
V gene: TRBV20-1
clone size: .
CDR3 protein: CSARDQTGGTYEQYF
CDR3 DNA: TGCAGTGCTAGAGATCAGACAGGTGGCACCTACGAGCAGTACTTC

D gene: .
J gene: TRBJ1-1
V gene: TRBV6-1
clone size: .
CDR3 protein: CASSPHGLNTEAFF
CDR3 DNA: TGTGCCAGCAGCCCCCATGGGCTGAACACTGAAGCTTTCTTT

D gene: TRBD2
J gene: TRBJ2-7
V gene: TRBV7-2
clone size: .
CDR3 protein: CASSSRSGSSYEQYF
CDR3 DNA: TGTGCCAGCAGCTCTCGTAGCGGGAGCTCCTACGAGCAGTACTTC

D gene: TRBD2
J gene: TRBJ2-7
V gene: TRBV6-5
clone size: .
CDR3 protein: CASSYGAAGGPEEQYF
CDR3 DNA: TGTGCCAGCAGTTACGGGGCAGCGGGGGGGCCGGAGGAGCAGTACTTC

D gene: .
J gene: TRBJ2-3
V gene: TRBV7-3
clone size: .
CDR3 protein: CASSSGGTSTDTQYF
CDR3 DNA: TGTGCCAGCAGCTCAGGCGGAACTAGCACAGATACGCAGTATTTT

D gene: TRBD1
J gene: TRBJ2-7
V gene: TRBV28
clone size: .
CDR3 protein: CASSLDRGKPTYEQYF
CDR3 DNA: TGTGCCAGCAGCCTAGACAGGGGGAAACCCACTTACGAGCAGTACTTC

D gene: .
J gene: TRBJ1-5
V gene: TRBV7-2
clone size: .
CDR3 protein: CASSLNPGLNQPQHF
CDR3 DNA: TGTGCCAGCAGCTTAAACCCCGGACTCAATCAGCCCCAGCATTTT

D gene: .
J gene: TRBJ2-3
V gene: TRBV19
clone size: .
CDR3 protein: CASSIYHLGDTQYF
CDR3 DNA: TGTGCCAGTAGTATTTACCACTTGGGAGATACGCAGTATTTT

D gene: .
J gene: TRBJ2-1
V gene: TRBV5-4
clone size: .
CDR3 protein: CASIRGNEQFF
CDR3 DNA: TGTGCCAGCATCAGGGGCAATGAGCAGTTCTTC

D gene: .
J gene: TRBJ1-5
V gene: TRBV9
clone size: .
CDR3 protein: CASSVVHRVSYDQPQHF
CDR3 DNA: TGTGCCAGCAGCGTAGTCCACAGGGTATCTTACGATCAGCCCCAGCATTTT